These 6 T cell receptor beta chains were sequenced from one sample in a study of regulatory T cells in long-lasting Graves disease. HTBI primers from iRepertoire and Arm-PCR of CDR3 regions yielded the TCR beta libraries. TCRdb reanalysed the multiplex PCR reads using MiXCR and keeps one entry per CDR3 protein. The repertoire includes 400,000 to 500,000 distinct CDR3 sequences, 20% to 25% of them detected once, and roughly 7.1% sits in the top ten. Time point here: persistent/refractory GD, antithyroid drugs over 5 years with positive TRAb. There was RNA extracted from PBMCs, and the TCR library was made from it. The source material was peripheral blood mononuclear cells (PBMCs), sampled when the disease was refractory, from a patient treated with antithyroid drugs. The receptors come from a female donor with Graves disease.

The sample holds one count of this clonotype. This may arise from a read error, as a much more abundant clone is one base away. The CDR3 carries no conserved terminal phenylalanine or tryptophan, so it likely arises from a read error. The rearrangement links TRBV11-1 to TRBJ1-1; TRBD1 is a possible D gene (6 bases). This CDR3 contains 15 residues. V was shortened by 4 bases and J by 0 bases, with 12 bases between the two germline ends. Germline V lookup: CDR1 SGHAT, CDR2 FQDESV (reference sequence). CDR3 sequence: CASSWGAGMNTEAFL. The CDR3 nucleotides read TGTGCCAGCAGCTGGGGGGCAGGAATGAACACTGAAGCTTTCCTT.

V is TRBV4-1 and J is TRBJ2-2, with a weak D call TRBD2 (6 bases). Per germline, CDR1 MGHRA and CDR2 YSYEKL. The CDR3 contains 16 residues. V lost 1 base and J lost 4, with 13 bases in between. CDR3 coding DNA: TGCGCCAGCAGCCAAGTGGATGGAGGGTCCACCGGGGAGCTGTTTTTT. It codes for CASSQVDGGSTGELFF.

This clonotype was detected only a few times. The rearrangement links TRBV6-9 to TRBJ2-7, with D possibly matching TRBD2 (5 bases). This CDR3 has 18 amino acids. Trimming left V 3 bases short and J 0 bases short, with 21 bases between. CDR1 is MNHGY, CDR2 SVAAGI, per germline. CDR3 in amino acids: CASSYLGVRGGFSYEQYF. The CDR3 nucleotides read TGTGCCAGCAGTTACCTCGGGGTACGTGGCGGCTTCTCCTACGAGCAGTACTTC.

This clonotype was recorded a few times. DNA for the CDR3: TGTGCCAGCAGCTCCCCGGGCGGAACCTATGGCTACACCTTC. As protein: CASSSPGGTYGYTF. This sequence joins TRBV4-2 and TRBJ1-2, with D hard to call. The CDR3 runs to 14 residues. Germline lookup yields CDR1 LGHNA and CDR2 YNFKEQ. The V gene lost 5 bases and the J gene lost 4 bases, with 14 bases spanning the gap.

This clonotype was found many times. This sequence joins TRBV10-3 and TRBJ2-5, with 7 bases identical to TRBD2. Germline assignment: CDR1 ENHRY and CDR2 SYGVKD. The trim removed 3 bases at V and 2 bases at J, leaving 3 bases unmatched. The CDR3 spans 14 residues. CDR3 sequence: CAISESGGQETQYF. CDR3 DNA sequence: TGTGCCATCAGTGAATCGGGAGGACAAGAGACCCAGTACTTC.

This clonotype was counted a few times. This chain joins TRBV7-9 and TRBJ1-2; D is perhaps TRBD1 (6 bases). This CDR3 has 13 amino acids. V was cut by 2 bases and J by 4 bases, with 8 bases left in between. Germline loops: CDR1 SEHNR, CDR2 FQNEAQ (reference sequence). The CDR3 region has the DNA TGTGCCAGCAGCTTAACACAGGGCTATGGCTACACCTTC. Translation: CASSLTQGYGYTF.